The entry below describes one T cell receptor beta chain. The data originate from a study of blood T cell repertoires in COVID-19. Authors' methods: Researchers report that nucleated cell counts were estimated from reference gene primer amplification. Using immunoSEQ multiplex PCR, the repertoire was profiled, and TCRdb retains in-frame clones only, with some absent. V, J and clone size were drawn from that table, and D and trimming were deduced from the DNA. The sample includes hundreds of thousands of clones, about 90% seen only once; the top ten take more than 1%. Individuals aged about 18 to 89 years were recruited from approximately 24 US areas. With 8 bases removed from V and 0 bases from J, the gap between germline ends came to 11 bases. CDR3 length equals 14 residues. CDR1 is MDHEN and CDR2 is SYDVKM in the germline V gene.

What was sequenced was PBMCs or T cells enriched from blood (not recorded which). The V call is TRBV28, the J call TRBJ1-3; D gene unclear. This TCR was recovered from a woman aged 25 to 39 who had recovered from COVID-19. CDR3 nucleotide sequence: TGTGCCAGCGCCGTAGTAAGCTCTGGAAACACCATATATTTT. Amino acids: CASAVVSSGNTIYF.